This T cell receptor beta chain was obtained from a study of blood T cell repertoires in COVID-19 (dated by TCRdb to about 2020). Looking at the study overall: Collaborator samples came from the United States, Italy and Spain and covered acute and convalescent phases of COVID-19. A freely available public database, intended as a resource for researchers studying the immune response to SARS-CoV-2, is where the repertoires were released. The dataset comprised deeply sampled blood TCRbeta repertoires from subjects exposed to, actively infected with, or recovered from COVID-19. Samples came from the ongoing ImmuneRACE study (first 160 participants) plus 1,254 subjects from 6 global collaborators. The material from the prospective study consisted of cDNA or gDNA derived from T cells, B-cell-depleted T cells, or PBMCs. The sample metadata nearly always contained a de-identified subject ID, COVID-19 status, age in years and sex. HLA class I and class II types, where available, came from metadata supplied by the sample provider rather than from assay-based typing.

V sheds 4 bases and J sheds 7 bases, leaving 11 bases between their ends. From cysteine to phenylalanine, the CDR3 is 12 amino acids long. Only the CDR3 DNA stays, 36 bases, in frame from base 1. The germline V gene gives CDR1 as SGHDT and CDR2 as YYEEEE. A note on this clone: The specificity of this receptor is unknown. No base qualities exist here, and no much larger clone lies one base off it.

At one collaborating source in Seattle, patients were enrolled during active infection and were followed longitudinally through the course of disease. Each collaborating institution followed its own protocols to collect whole blood in K2EDTA tubes. For TCRbeta analysis, collaborators shipped samples as frozen whole blood, isolated PBMCs, or DNA extracted from either of those sample types. TCRbeta CDR3 regions were amplified from genomic DNA using the immunoSEQ Assay, a bias-controlled multiplex PCR. In the authors' own workflow: The number of nucleated cells in each sample was estimated from the amplification of reference gene primers within the assay. To quantify the absolute abundance of each unique TCRbeta CDR3 rearrangement, sequence reads were collapsed and filtered. Productive Simpson clonality was computed per sample as the square root of Simpson's diversity index over productive rearrangements. Held by TCRdb, this immuneACCESS table contains in-frame sequences only and omits some clones. Under half of the omission traces to an unresolved V gene where checked; the cause of the rest is unknown. V and J calls and clone size follow that table, whereas D and trimming were derived from the DNA. The table for this sample lists a few hundred thousand clones; 88% of them were counted only once. The ten largest clones represent 10% to 15% of the sample.

Broader findings and caveats from the paper: Clinical and demographic metadata were provided uncurated, with the amount varying by source and participant.

The sequence was collected from a woman between 50 and 59 years old with COVID-19, enrolled during active disease. Sequencing was done on a sample of peripheral blood. The sequence is built from TRBV5-6 and TRBJ1-1; the D gene cannot be resolved reliably. The CDR3 has the sequence CASSLPQLEAFF. The sequence in DNA is TGTGCCAGCAGCCTCCCACAGCTTGAAGCTTTCTTT.